A single sample is the source of the 12 T cell receptor beta chains below, sequenced in a study of shared clonotypes between healthy human individuals. Some clones are missing from TCRdb's copy, which holds only in-frame ones; the method was immunoSEQ multiplex PCR. The sample shows under 750,000 clones, around 70% of them seen only once. Sequenced input: memory CD4+ T cells sorted from blood. Subset: CD45RA-negative fraction. All receptors derive from a woman aged 25 to 39 in good health.

The chain recombines TRBV4-2 with TRBJ2-2; 11 bases are shared with TRBD2. Germline loops: CDR1 LGHNA, CDR2 YNFKEQ. V shed 4 bases and J 7 bases; nucleotides not matched to a gene: 8. The CDR3 totals 16 residues. The CDR3 spells CASSPGGGLADGELFF. The CDR3 nucleotides are TGTGCCAGCAGCCCAGGGGGGGGACTAGCGGACGGGGAGCTGTTTTTT.

The chain employs TRBV28 and TRBJ1-1; D unclear. V was pared by 8 bases and J by 2 bases, with 18 bases between. This CDR3 region has 15 residues. CDR1 and CDR2 (germline): MDHEN, SYDVKM. CDR3 sequence: CASLVRPTGNTEAFF. In nucleotides, the CDR3 is TGTGCCAGCCTAGTTAGGCCGACGGGCAACACTGAAGCTTTCTTT.

CDR3 sequence reads: CASRHGQRVSEQYF. CDR3 nucleotide sequence: TGCGCCAGCAGGCACGGACAGAGAGTCAGCGAGCAGTACTTC. This chain joins TRBV5-1 and TRBJ2-7; D might be TRBD1 (6 bases). The V end was cut by 5 bases, the J end by 6 bases, with 18 bases between. The germline gives CDR1 SGHRS, CDR2 YFSETQ. CDR3 length: 14 amino acids.

The chain recombines TRBV5-1 with TRBJ2-1; D may be TRBD2 (6 bases). The CDR3 contains 14 residues. Germline CDR1 and CDR2: SGHRS and YFSETQ. Trimming shortened V by 4 bases and J by 8 bases, and 16 bases separated the two germline ends. CDR3 sequence (DNA): TGCGCCAGCAGCACCCAGAACAGCGGGTATGAGCAGTTCTTC. Translated: CASSTQNSGYEQFF.

The chain uses TRBV13 and TRBJ1-2, with D perhaps TRBD1 (5 bases). The CDR3 has 20 residues. V was clipped by 7 bases and J by 8 bases, with 38 bases between them. CDR1 and CDR2 from the germline V gene are PRHDT and FYEKMQ (reference sequence). CDR3 sequence: CASTIEGKGSQGMGLGGYTF. For the CDR3, the DNA is TGTGCCAGCACCATCGAGGGGAAGGGTTCTCAAGGAATGGGACTCGGCGGCTACACCTTC.

This clone showed up just once. The V gene is TRBV4-2, the J gene TRBJ2-7; the match to TRBD2 covers 10 bases. CDR1 LGHNA and CDR2 YNFKEQ come from the germline V gene. The V and J ends lost 4 bases and 1 base, in that order; junction bases with no gene match: 4. CDR3 length: 15 amino acids. The CDR3 DNA is TGTGCCAGCAGCCCCGGACTAGCGGAGTCCTACGAGCAGTACTTC. It translates to CASSPGLAESYEQYF.

The chain has TRBV2 and TRBJ2-2; a possible D gene is TRBD1 (5 bases). Trimming stripped 8 bases from V and 9 bases from J, with 13 bases between. Per the germline V gene, CDR1 is SNHLY and CDR2 is FYNNEI. This CDR3 has 12 amino acids. The CDR3 here is CASGKTDRELFF. The CDR3 DNA reads TGTGCCAGCGGAAAGACAGACCGGGAGCTGTTTTTT.

V gene TRBV5-8 combines with J gene TRBJ2-1; TRBD1 aligns across 10 bases. Germline V gene sequence: CDR1 SGHTS, CDR2 YDEGEE. The CDR3 extends over 16 amino acids. V shed 4 bases, J shed 7 bases, and the junction held 11 bases outside the gene matches. The CDR3 DNA reads TGTGCCAGCAGCGTTTGGGGACAGGGGTTCGGGAATGAGCAGTTCTTC. Its protein product is CASSVWGQGFGNEQFF.

The genes are TRBV6-5 and TRBJ2-1; 8 bases are a match to TRBD1. From germline, CDR1 is MNHEY and CDR2 SVGAGI. CDR3 length: 15 residues. After removal of 6 bases from V and 4 bases from J, the junction contained 8 bases not matched to a gene. CDR3 amino acids: CASSAGGWGYNEQFF. The CDR3 DNA is TGTGCCAGCAGCGCAGGGGGCTGGGGATACAATGAGCAGTTCTTC.

The V and J genes are TRBV2 and TRBJ2-1; 10 bases agree with TRBD2. The V gene end was trimmed by 5 bases and the J gene end by 9 bases; junction bases not matched to a gene: 13. This CDR3 spans 16 amino acids. From germline, CDR1 is SNHLY and CDR2 FYNNEI. The CDR3 sequence is CASSPHASGSRSEQFF. The DNA for the CDR3 is TGTGCCAGCAGTCCCCACGCTAGCGGGAGCCGGAGTGAGCAGTTCTTC.

CDR3 protein: CAWSVVKGTTGELFF. In DNA, the CDR3 is TGTGCCTGGAGTGTAGTTAAAGGGACCACCGGGGAGCTGTTTTTT. The V gene is TRBV30, the J gene TRBJ2-2; D tentatively fits TRBD1 or TRBD2 (5 bases each). Germline CDR1 reads GTSNPN; CDR2 reads SVGIG (reference sequence). V lost 0 bases to trimming and J lost 4 bases, with 12 bases between them. The length of the CDR3 is 15 residues. Looking up the rest from reference TRBV30 and TRBJ2-2 gives the full variable domain: SQTIHQWPATLVQPVGSPLSLECTVEGTSNPNLYWYRQAAGRGLQLLFYSVGIGQISSEVPQNLSASRPQDRQFILSSKKLLLSDSGFYLCAWSVVKGTTGELFFGEGSRLTVL.

The chain joins TRBV5-1 to TRBJ2-7, with TRBD1 matching over 9 bases. V lost 4 bases, J lost 7 bases, and 9 bases stayed unmatched. There are 14 residues in the CDR3. Germline V gene lookup returns CDR1 SGHRS and CDR2 YFSETQ. CDR3 sequence (DNA): TGCGCCAGCAGCGCCGGACAGGGGAAGGTAGAGCAGTACTTC. Encoded protein: CASSAGQGKVEQYF.